The 25 T cell receptor beta chains reported below all come from one sample, sequenced in a study of T cells after yellow fever vaccination. TCRdb reanalysed the 5' RACE reads using MiXCR and keeps one entry per CDR3 protein. The table shows around 73,000 distinct CDR3 sequences, with just under 8% occurring only once. The sample was CD8+ T cells sorted from PBMCs, taken on the day of the yellow fever booster vaccination. The receptors derive from a man aged 30 to 45 who received the YFV17D yellow fever vaccine.

This chain uses TRBV27 with TRBJ2-1; unclear D gene. Trimming took off 2 bases at V and 10 bases at J, with 12 bases between the two ends. From germline, CDR1 is MNHEY and CDR2 SMNVEV (reference sequence). This CDR3 region has 13 residues. The chain's CDR3 is CASSLAPAWEQFF. The CDR3 DNA reads as TGTGCCAGCAGTTTAGCGCCGGCTTGGGAGCAGTTCTTC.

The chain joins TRBV6-5 to TRBJ2-1; 7 bases agree with TRBD2. V was clipped by 2 bases and J by 8 bases; unmatched bases: 15. This CDR3 has 17 amino acids. Germline CDR1 and CDR2: MNHEY and SVGAGI. CDR3 in DNA: TGTGCCAGCAGTTACAGCGGACTAGTGGGAGATTCTTATGAGCAGTTCTTC. It specifies CASSYSGLVGDSYEQFF.

Details on this clonotype: An end of the junction does not agree with germline; a read error may underlie this. V gene TRBV28 combines with J gene TRBJ2-7; TRBD2 might be the D (5 bases). Germline V lookup: CDR1 MDHEN, CDR2 SYDVKM. This CDR3 is 16 amino acids long. CDR3 coding DNA: TGTGCCAGCAGTTTGCCTACTCCGGGATCAGACTACAAGCAGTACTTC. Translation gives CASSLPTPGSDYKQYF. The full variable domain, completed using reference TRBV28 and TRBJ2-7, is DVKVTQSSRYLVKRTGEKVFLECVQDMDHENMFWYRQDPGLGLRLIYFSYDVKMKEKGDIPEGYSVSREKKERFSLILESASTNQTSMYLCASSLPTPGSDYKQYFGPGTRLTVT.

This clonotype came up many times. The CDR3 here is CASSPGTSGLITTGELFF. In DNA form, the CDR3 reads TGCGCCAGCAGCCCCGGGACTAGCGGGCTGATAACCACCGGGGAGCTGTTTTTT. The chain has TRBV4-3 and TRBJ2-2; 12 bases are shared with TRBD2. The CDR3 has 18 residues. CDR1 is LGHNA and CDR2 is YSLEER in the germline V gene. With 4 bases clipped from V and 4 bases from J, the junction kept 10 bases outside the gene matches.

This clonotype showed up just a few times. The rearrangement links TRBV3-1 to TRBJ2-5; 11 bases fit TRBD2. With V trimmed by 5 bases and J by 2 bases, 4 bases remained unmatched. Per germline, CDR1 LGHDT and CDR2 YNNKEL (reference sequence). The CDR3 contains 15 residues. This CDR3 reads CASSTGTSGQETQYF. The CDR3 nucleotides read TGTGCCAGCAGCACCGGGACTAGCGGTCAAGAGACCCAGTACTTC.

This clonotype was found a few times. The CDR3, as DNA: TGCGCCAGCAGTGAGTCGGACACCTACGAGCAGTACTTC. Residues: CASSESDTYEQYF. V is TRBV10-2 and J is TRBJ2-7, with D perhaps matching TRBD1 (5 bases). The V gene lost 0 bases and the J gene lost 2 bases, with 5 bases spanning the gap. Germline loops: CDR1 WSHSY, CDR2 SAAADI. This CDR3 spans 13 amino acids.

The chain joins TRBV6-2 or TRBV6-3 to TRBJ1-1, with D possibly matching TRBD1 (5 bases). V lost 0 bases to trimming and J lost 4 bases, with 9 bases between them. The germline gives CDR1 MNHEY, CDR2 SVGEGT. This CDR3 has 14 amino acids. CDR3 nucleotide sequence: TGTGCCAGCAGTTACTCGGGGGAGCGCACTGAAGCTTTCTTT. The encoded protein is CASSYSGERTEAFF.

This clonotype was seen a few times. The J gene is TRBJ1-1, the V gene TRBV6-5; D remains ambiguous. The CDR3 is made up of 14 amino acids. The ends were cut back, 2 bases at V and 2 bases at J, with 9 bases in the middle. The V gene's germline CDR1 is MNHEY and CDR2 SVGAGI. The CDR3 coding sequence is TGTGCCAGCAGTTACGGATCTGGAAACACTGAAGCTTTCTTT. Its protein product is CASSYGSGNTEAFF.

The chain links TRBV5-4 to TRBJ1-6; D not resolved. This CDR3 has 12 amino acids. The germline CDR1 and CDR2 sequences are SGHNT and YYREEE (reference sequence). The V end lost 4 bases, the J end lost 8 bases, and 7 bases lay between the germline ends. CDR3 coding DNA: TGTGCCAGCAGCCTGGAGGATTCACCCCTCCACTTT. This encodes CASSLEDSPLHF.

The chain links TRBV9 to TRBJ1-1; D unresolved. The CDR3 extends over 13 amino acids. V lost 4 bases and J 0 bases, leaving 7 bases between the germline ends. From germline, CDR1 is SGDLS and CDR2 YYNGEE. The CDR3 sequence: CASSPDVNTEAFF. The CDR3 bases are TGTGCCAGCAGCCCGGACGTGAACACTGAAGCTTTCTTT.

V usage is TRBV5-1 and J usage is TRBJ2-7; tentative D call: TRBD2 (6 bases). V shed 6 bases and J shed 1 base, with 20 bases lying between them. This CDR3 comprises 16 residues. Germline CDR1 SGHRS, CDR2 YFSETQ. The CDR3 loop is CASTPQWEAPSYEQYF. In nucleotides, the CDR3 is TGCGCCAGCACCCCCCAGTGGGAGGCTCCATCCTACGAGCAGTACTTC.

This sequence joins TRBV12-3 or TRBV12-4 and TRBJ2-2; D may be TRBD2 (6 bases). With 8 bases removed from V and 7 bases from J, the gap between germline ends came to 17 bases. The CDR3 contains 14 residues. Written as DNA, the CDR3 is TGTGCCAGCCAGGGAACGGGAGTTATCGGGGAGCTGTTTTTT. Translated: CASQGTGVIGELFF.

This clonotype was counted between two and nine times. The chain employs TRBV10-2 and TRBJ2-5, with TRBD1 matching over 8 bases. CDR3 length: 13 residues. With 6 bases clipped from V and 2 bases from J, the junction kept 2 bases outside the gene matches. CDR1 WSHSY and CDR2 SAAADI come from the germline V gene. The CDR3 loop reads CASSRDRQETQYF. The CDR3 nucleotides read TGCGCCAGCAGCAGGGACAGGCAAGAGACCCAGTACTTC.

The table lists this clonotype with a count of one. The gene calls are TRBV6-1 and TRBJ2-3; the match to TRBD2 covers 11 bases. Germline trimming cut 7 bases from V and 5 bases from J; bases unmatched to any gene: 14. The CDR3 consists of 17 residues. The V gene's germline CDR1 is MNHNS and CDR2 SASEGT. The CDR3 loop is CASTEHVRLAGLDTQYF. CDR3 nucleotides: TGTGCCAGCACCGAGCACGTGAGACTAGCGGGGTTAGATACGCAGTATTTT.

There are a few counts of this clonotype. The chain carries TRBV5-8 and TRBJ2-2, with D possibly being TRBD1 (6 bases). The CDR3 consists of 16 residues. The germline V and J ends were trimmed by 3 bases and 4 bases, with 16 bases remaining between them. The germline gives CDR1 SGHTS, CDR2 YDEGEE. The CDR3 sequence: CASSSGTSPGTGELFF. DNA for the CDR3: TGTGCCAGCAGCTCGGGGACATCTCCTGGCACCGGGGAGCTGTTTTTT.

This clonotype was observed many times. The chain employs TRBV10-3 and TRBJ2-7, with a weak D call TRBD1 (5 bases). This CDR3 is built from 17 residues. The germline CDR1 and CDR2 sequences are ENHRY and SYGVKD. V was clipped by 2 bases and J by 3 bases, with 20 bases between them. This CDR3 reads CAISERKADSLRYEQYF. The CDR3 DNA reads TGTGCCATCAGTGAGCGGAAGGCTGACAGTTTACGCTACGAGCAGTACTTC.

The rearrangement uses TRBV7-9 and TRBJ2-6; the D is unclear. The CDR3 spans 15 residues. Germline CDR1 reads SEHNR; CDR2 reads FQNEAQ (reference sequence). Trimming cost V 4 bases and J 1 base, with 8 bases left between them. CDR3: CASSWAASGANVLTF. The CDR3 region has the DNA TGTGCCAGCAGCTGGGCAGCGTCTGGGGCCAACGTCCTGACTTTC.

This clonotype was recorded a few times. This sequence joins TRBV4-3 and TRBJ2-7; 7 bases map to TRBD1. Germline assignment: CDR1 LGHNA and CDR2 YSLEER. The trim removed 1 base at V and 7 bases at J, leaving 10 bases unmatched. The CDR3 consists of 15 residues. The CDR3 reads CASSQGIGGAEEQYF. The CDR3 DNA is TGCGCCAGCAGCCAAGGAATAGGGGGCGCGGAAGAGCAGTACTTC.

This clonotype came up a few times. The CDR3 coding sequence is TGTGCCAGCAGCTCGACAGGGCGCCCCGGGGAGCTGTTTTTT. Protein product: CASSSTGRPGELFF. The chain is built from TRBV7-9 and TRBJ2-2, with TRBD1 identical over 7 bases. V shed 4 bases, J shed 6 bases, and the junction held 5 bases outside the gene matches. The germline CDR1 and CDR2 sequences are SEHNR and FQNEAQ (reference sequence). The CDR3 spans 14 residues.

This clonotype was seen more than once but under ten times. The chain carries TRBV10-3 and TRBJ2-7; the match to TRBD1 covers 9 bases. J gave up 1 base and V 4 bases, and 5 bases lay outside the gene matches. The CDR3 length is 15 residues. Per germline, CDR1 ENHRY and CDR2 SYGVKD. CDR3 coding DNA: TGTGCCATCAGTGCGGGGACAGGGTTTTCCTACGAGCAGTACTTC. It is translated as CAISAGTGFSYEQYF.

J is TRBJ2-3 and V is TRBV7-3; 7 bases agree with TRBD2. The V gene's germline CDR1 is SGHTA and CDR2 FQGTGA. The CDR3 is 16 residues long. V trimming: 4 bases; J trimming: 2 bases; junction bases outside the gene matches: 9. Written as DNA, the CDR3 is TGTGCCAGCAGCTCCCCTTCTAGCGGCTCCACAGATACGCAGTATTTT. It encodes CASSSPSSGSTDTQYF. Full variable domain (remainder filled in from reference TRBV7-3 and TRBJ2-3): GAGVSQTPSNKVTEKGKYVELRCDPISGHTALYWYRQSLGQGPEFLIYFQGTGAADDSGLPNDRFFAVRPEGSVSTLKIQRTERGDSAVYLCASSSPSSGSTDTQYFGPGTRLTVL.

The chain carries TRBV29-1 and TRBJ1-1; no clear D. Germline V gene data show CDR1 as SQVTM and CDR2 as ANQGSEA. CDR3 length equals 12 residues. V shed 3 bases and J shed 6 bases, with 11 bases lying between them. In nucleotides, the CDR3 is TGCAGCGTTGAGGAGGGAAAGCCTGAAGCTTTCTTT. It yields the protein CSVEEGKPEAFF.

This clonotype was counted a few times. The rearrangement uses TRBV7-6 and TRBJ1-6; D unresolved. Deletions cut 2 bases from V and 7 bases from J, with 12 bases between. Germline-derived CDR1 and CDR2 are SGHVS and FNYEAQ. The CDR3 is 15 amino acids. The CDR3 DNA follows: TGTGCCAGCAGCTTACTGTCGGCAAGGAATTCACCCCTCCACTTT. This gives the protein CASSLLSARNSPLHF.

This clonotype was counted many times. This rearrangement joins TRBV7-8 to TRBJ2-3; D not resolved. Trimming shortened V by 2 bases and J by 2 bases, and 5 bases separated the two germline ends. Germline values: CDR1 SGHVS, CDR2 FQNEAQ. The CDR3 runs to 13 residues. DNA of the CDR3: TGTGCCAGCAGCTTACCTTTCACAGATACGCAGTATTTT. It codes for CASSLPFTDTQYF.

The rearrangement links TRBV15 to TRBJ2-1; D remains unclear. Germline V gene data show CDR1 as LNHNV and CDR2 as YYDKDF (reference sequence). CDR3 length: 17 amino acids. Trimming cost V 1 base and J 7 bases, with 20 bases left between them. The CDR3 DNA sequence: TGTGCCACCAGCAGAGTCGAAACCGACTTTCGAAGGAATGAGCAGTTCTTC. Translation gives CATSRVETDFRRNEQFF.